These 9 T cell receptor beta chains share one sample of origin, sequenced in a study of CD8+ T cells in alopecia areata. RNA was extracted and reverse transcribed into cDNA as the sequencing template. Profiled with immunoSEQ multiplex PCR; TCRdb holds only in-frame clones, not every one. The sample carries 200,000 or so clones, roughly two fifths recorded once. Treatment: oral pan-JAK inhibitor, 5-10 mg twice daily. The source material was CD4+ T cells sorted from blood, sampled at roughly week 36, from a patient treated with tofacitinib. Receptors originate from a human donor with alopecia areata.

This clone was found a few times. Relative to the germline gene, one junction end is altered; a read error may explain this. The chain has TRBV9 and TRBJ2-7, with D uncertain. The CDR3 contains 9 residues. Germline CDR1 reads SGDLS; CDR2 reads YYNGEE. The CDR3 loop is CASSVVQDF. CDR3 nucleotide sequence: TGTGCCAGCAGCGTAGTCCAGGACTTC.

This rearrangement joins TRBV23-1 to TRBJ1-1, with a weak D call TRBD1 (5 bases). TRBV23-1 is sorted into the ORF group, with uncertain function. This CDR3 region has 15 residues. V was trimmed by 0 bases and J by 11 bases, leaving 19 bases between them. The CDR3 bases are TGCGCCAGCAGTCAATCAGAAAACAGGTTAGGATGGGCTTTCTTT. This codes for CASSQSENRLGWAFF.

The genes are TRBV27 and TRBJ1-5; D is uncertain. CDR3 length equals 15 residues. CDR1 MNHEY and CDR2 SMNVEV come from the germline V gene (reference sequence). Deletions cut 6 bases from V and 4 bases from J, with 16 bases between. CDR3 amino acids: CASRLGRAPNQPQHF. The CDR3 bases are TGTGCCAGCAGGCTTGGGCGAGCACCGAATCAGCCCCAGCATTTT.

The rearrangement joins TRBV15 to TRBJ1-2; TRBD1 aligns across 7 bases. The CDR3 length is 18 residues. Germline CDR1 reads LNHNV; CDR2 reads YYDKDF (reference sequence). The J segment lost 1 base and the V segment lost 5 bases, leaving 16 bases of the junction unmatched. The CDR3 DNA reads TGTGCCACCAGCCTCCGTTGGGGCAGGACAGGCGATAACTATGGCTACACCTTC. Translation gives CATSLRWGRTGDNYGYTF.

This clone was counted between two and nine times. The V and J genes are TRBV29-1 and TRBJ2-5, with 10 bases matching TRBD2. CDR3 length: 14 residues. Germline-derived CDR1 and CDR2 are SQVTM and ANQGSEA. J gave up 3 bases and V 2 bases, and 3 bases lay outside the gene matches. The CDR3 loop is CSVERTSGKETQYF. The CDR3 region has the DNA TGCAGCGTTGAACGTACTAGCGGGAAAGAGACCCAGTACTTC.

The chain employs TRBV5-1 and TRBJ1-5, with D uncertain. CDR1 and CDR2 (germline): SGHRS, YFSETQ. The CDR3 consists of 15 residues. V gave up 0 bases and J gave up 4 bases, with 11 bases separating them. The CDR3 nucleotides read TGCGCCAGCAGCTTGGTGGCTACAGAAAATCAGCCCCAGCATTTT. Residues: CASSLVATENQPQHF.

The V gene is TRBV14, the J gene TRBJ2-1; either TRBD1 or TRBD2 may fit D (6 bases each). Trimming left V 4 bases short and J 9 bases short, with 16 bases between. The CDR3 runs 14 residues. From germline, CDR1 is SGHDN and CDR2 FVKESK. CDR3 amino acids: CASSRNRGEGEQFF. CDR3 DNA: TGTGCCAGCAGCCGCAATAGGGGGGAAGGTGAGCAGTTCTTC.

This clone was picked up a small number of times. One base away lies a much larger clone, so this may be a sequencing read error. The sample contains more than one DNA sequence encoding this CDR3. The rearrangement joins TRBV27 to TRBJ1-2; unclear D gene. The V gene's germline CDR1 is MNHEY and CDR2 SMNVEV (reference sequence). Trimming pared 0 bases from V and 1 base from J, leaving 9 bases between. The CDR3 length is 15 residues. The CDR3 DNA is TGTGCCAGCAGTTTATCCCCGCGGAATAACTATGGCTACACCTTC. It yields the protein CASSLSPRNNYGYTF.

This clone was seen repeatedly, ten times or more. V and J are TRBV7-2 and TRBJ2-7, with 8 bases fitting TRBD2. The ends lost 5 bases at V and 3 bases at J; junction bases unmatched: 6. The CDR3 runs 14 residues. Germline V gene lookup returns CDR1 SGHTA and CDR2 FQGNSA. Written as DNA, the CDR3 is TGTGCCAGCAGCCCCGTAGCGGGATTCTACGAGCAGTACTTC. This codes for CASSPVAGFYEQYF.